This entry concerns a single TCR beta chain. The antigen remains unidentified. CDR1 is KGHSH, CDR2 LQKENI, per germline. This CDR3 region has 13 residues. V was shortened by 1 base and J by 7 bases, with 11 bases between the two germline ends. Sequencing used immunoSEQ multiplex PCR; TCRdb keeps in-frame clones, though not all of them. The sample contains about 1.1 million clones, approximately 80% of which appear only once. The data were taken from a study of shared clonotypes between healthy human individuals. About the research overall: A donor's plate count was three for CD4 naive and three for CD4 memory; CD8 naive had two and CD8 memory one.

The investigators split CD4+ cells into a CD45RA+ naive subset and a CD45RA-negative memory subset. The study, taken as a whole, reports: Naive subsets generally had larger estimated richness than memory subsets.

The TCR originated in a man younger than 30 in good health. Some clones in this sample may be carry-over from other donors' samples. Sequenced material: memory CD4+ T cells from PBMCs. The subset is: CD45RA-negative fraction. The chain is built from TRBV18 and TRBJ2-7; unclear D gene. CDR3 protein: CASSPQSSGEQYF. CDR3 coding DNA: TGTGCCAGCTCACCACAATCATCCGGGGAGCAGTACTTC.